Below, 16 T cell receptor beta chains from the same sample are listed, as sequenced in a study of Graves' ophthalmopathy and Graves' hyperthyroidism. As the template, RNA transcripts were used to amplify TCR beta CDR3 regions. An initial RT-PCR round employing HTBI primers preceded a second-round multiplex PCR. TCRdb fed the multiplex PCR reads into MiXCR, producing one record per CDR3 protein. Altogether about 740,000 distinct CDR3 sequences are present, 40% being singletons, with the ten largest covering 40% to 45%. Source material: peripheral blood. The receptors shown here come from an adult man with Graves' ophthalmopathy.

In this sample, this clonotype turned up a few times. The chain carries TRBV19 and TRBJ1-1; no definite D call. The CDR3 extends over 13 amino acids. The germline V and J ends were trimmed by 6 bases and 5 bases, with 13 bases remaining between them. CDR1 and CDR2 (germline): LNHDA, SQIVND (reference sequence). The CDR3 spells CASRLTVRTEAFF. CDR3 nucleotides: TGTGCCAGTAGATTAACTGTCCGGACTGAAGCTTTCTTT. The full variable domain, rest sourced from reference TRBV19 and TRBJ1-1, is DGGITQSPKYLFRKEGQNVTLSCEQNLNHDAMYWYRQDPGQGLRLIYYSQIVNDFQKGDIAEGYSVSREKKESFPLTVTSAQKNPTAFYLCASRLTVRTEAFFGQGTRLTVV.

This clonotype was seen a handful of times. V is TRBV4-2 and J is TRBJ1-1; no clear D. The length of the CDR3 is 15 residues. The V gene lost 1 base and the J gene lost 0 bases, with 9 bases spanning the gap. CDR1 and CDR2 (germline): LGHNA, YNFKEQ. The CDR3 here is CASSQGSYMNTEAFF. The DNA for the CDR3 is TGTGCCAGCAGCCAAGGCAGCTACATGAACACTGAAGCTTTCTTT.

The V and J genes are TRBV7-2 and TRBJ1-3; 7 positions agree with TRBD1. The CDR3 length is 16 residues. Trimming removed 0 bases from V and 2 bases from J; junction bases left unmatched: 4. Germline CDR1 is SGHTA and CDR2 is FQGNSA. The CDR3 bases are TGTGCCAGCAGCTTAGCGGGAGGGGGCGCTGGAAACACCATATATTTT. Protein sequence: CASSLAGGGAGNTIYF.

This clonotype was recorded many times. V gene TRBV10-3 combines with J gene TRBJ2-7; 8 bases line up with TRBD1. V lost 2 bases and J lost 5; bases outside the gene matches: 8. Germline V gives CDR1 ENHRY, CDR2 SYGVKD. CDR3 length: 15 residues. This CDR3 is CAISEIGQGRDEQYF. CDR3 coding DNA: TGTGCCATCAGTGAGATAGGACAGGGTCGCGACGAGCAGTACTTC.

This clonotype was recorded at least ten times. The V gene is TRBV29-1, the J gene TRBJ1-4; D perhaps matches TRBD1 (5 bases). Trimming took off 4 bases at V and 8 bases at J, with 11 bases between the two ends. Germline CDR1 and CDR2: SQVTM and ANQGSEA. The length of the CDR3 is 12 residues. The CDR3 DNA reads TGCAGCGTTGTGCAGGGTCGCGAAAAACTGTTTTTT. It encodes CSVVQGREKLFF.

This clonotype was counted a single time. This sequence may be a read error, since a much larger clone differs from it by one base. The chain has TRBV15 and TRBJ2-5; 8 bases are a match to TRBD1. The CDR3 is made up of 16 amino acids. CDR1 and CDR2 (germline): LNHNV, YYDKDF (reference sequence). The CDR3 region has the DNA TGTGCCACCATCAGAGATCTTGGCAGGGGGCCTGAGACCCAGTACTTC. As protein: CATIRDLGRGPETQYF. Filled out from reference TRBV15 and TRBJ2-5, the complete variable domain reads DAMVIQNPRYQVTQFGKPVTLSCSQTLNHNVMYWYQQKSSQAPKLLFHYYDKDFNNEADTPDNFQSRRPNTSFCFLDIRSPGLGDTAMYLCATIRDLGRGPETQYFGPGTRLLVL.

This clonotype was counted a few times. At one of its ends the junction is not consistent with the germline gene, which may arise from a read error. V and J are TRBV7-3 and TRBJ1-1; D unresolved. This CDR3 contains 13 residues. Germline CDR1 is SGHTA and CDR2 is FQGTGA. The CDR3 spells CASSQAQAIEAFF. CDR3 nucleotide sequence: TGCGCCAGCAGCCAAGCTCAGGCCATAGAAGCTTTCTTT.

A word on this clonotype: This could be a read error, since a much larger clone is one nucleotide away. The V gene is TRBV24-1, the J gene TRBJ1-5; D is perhaps TRBD1 (6 bases). The germline V gene has CDR1 KGHDR and CDR2 SFDVKD. This CDR3 contains 15 residues. CDR3 in amino acids: CASSGLTGSNQPQQF. Here the CDR3 DNA reads TGTGCCAGCAGTGGACTGACAGGTAGCAATCAGCCCCAGCAGTTT.

This clonotype was seen at least ten times. The chain couples TRBV11-2 to TRBJ1-1; no reliable D call. This CDR3 is built from 14 residues. Germline values: CDR1 SGHAT, CDR2 FQNNGV. V lost 5 bases, J lost 1 base, and 11 bases lay in between. CDR3: CASSPGWGNTEAFF. The CDR3 nucleotides read TGTGCCAGCAGCCCGGGTTGGGGGAACACTGAAGCTTTCTTT.

V gene TRBV25-1 combines with J gene TRBJ1-1; 8 bases are a match to TRBD1. V shed 5 bases, J shed 7 bases, and the junction held 9 bases outside the gene matches. This CDR3 spans 14 amino acids. From germline, CDR1 is MGHDK and CDR2 SYGVNS. The CDR3 sequence is CASSPPDREVEAFF. CDR3 nucleotides: TGTGCCAGCAGTCCCCCGGACAGGGAGGTTGAAGCTTTCTTT.

For the CDR3, the DNA is TGTGCCATCAGGGTGGACAGGAGATCCTACGAGCAGTACTTC. Amino acid sequence: CAIRVDRRSYEQYF. V usage is TRBV10-3 and J usage is TRBJ2-7, with 7 bases fitting TRBD1. The V gene end was trimmed by 6 bases and the J gene end by 1 base; junction bases not matched to a gene: 6. This CDR3 is 14 amino acids long. The germline V gene encodes CDR1 ENHRY and CDR2 SYGVKD.

The chain links TRBV7-6 to TRBJ2-5; tentative D call: TRBD1 (6 bases). CDR1 is SGHVS and CDR2 is FNYEAQ in the germline V gene. Trimming removed 1 base at V and 2 bases at J, with 14 bases between. The CDR3 is made up of 16 amino acids. The CDR3 loop reads CASSLVGAGQQETQYF. In nucleotides, the CDR3 is TGTGCCAGCAGCTTAGTGGGGGCAGGGCAACAAGAGACCCAGTACTTC.

This clonotype was observed a handful of times. The chain links TRBV4-2 to TRBJ1-1; D ambiguous. The CDR3 is 15 amino acids. The V gene lost 0 bases and the J gene lost 3 bases, with 11 bases spanning the gap. In germline, CDR1 is LGHNA, CDR2 YNFKEQ. CDR3 residues: CASSQDVGIYTEAFF. In DNA form, the CDR3 reads TGTGCCAGCAGCCAAGATGTGGGGATTTACACTGAAGCTTTCTTT.

The J gene is TRBJ1-4, the V gene TRBV15; possibly TRBD1 for D (6 bases). CDR3 length: 16 amino acids. The germline V and J ends were trimmed by 0 bases and 5 bases, with 13 bases remaining between them. Germline assignment: CDR1 LNHNV and CDR2 YYDKDF (reference sequence). This CDR3 reads CATSRDQGRRNEKLFF. The CDR3 DNA follows: TGTGCCACCAGCAGAGATCAGGGGCGGAGAAATGAAAAACTGTTTTTT.

The CDR3 nucleotides read TGCAGTGCTAGGGGGACAGGGAGGAGCGAGACCCAGTACTTC. It yields the protein CSARGTGRSETQYF. The V and J genes are TRBV20-1 and TRBJ2-5, with 9 bases lining up with TRBD1. This CDR3 region has 14 residues. The V gene's germline CDR1 is DFQATT and CDR2 SNEGSKA (reference sequence). V lost 3 bases and J lost 5; bases outside the gene matches: 7.

This clonotype appeared many times. This CDR3 reads CASSLDGPEAFF. The CDR3 coding sequence is TGTGCCAGCAGCTTGGACGGCCCTGAAGCTTTCTTT. This chain uses TRBV7-9 with TRBJ1-1, with D uncertain. Germline CDR1 reads SEHNR; CDR2 reads FQNEAQ (reference sequence). V was cut by 3 bases and J by 6 bases, with 8 bases left in between. The CDR3 is made up of 12 amino acids.